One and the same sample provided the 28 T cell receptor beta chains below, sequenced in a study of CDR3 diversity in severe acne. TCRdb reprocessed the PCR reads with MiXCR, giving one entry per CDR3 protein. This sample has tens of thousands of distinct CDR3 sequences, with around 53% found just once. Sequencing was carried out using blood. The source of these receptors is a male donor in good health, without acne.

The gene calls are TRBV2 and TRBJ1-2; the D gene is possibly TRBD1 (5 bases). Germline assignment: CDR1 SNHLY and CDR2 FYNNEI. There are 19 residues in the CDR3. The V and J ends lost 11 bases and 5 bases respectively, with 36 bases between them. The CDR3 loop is CARTWLAGGDTSSTYGYTF. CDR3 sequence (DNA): TGTGCCCGAACCTGGTTAGCGGGAGGGGATACGAGCAGTACTTATGGCTACACCTTC.

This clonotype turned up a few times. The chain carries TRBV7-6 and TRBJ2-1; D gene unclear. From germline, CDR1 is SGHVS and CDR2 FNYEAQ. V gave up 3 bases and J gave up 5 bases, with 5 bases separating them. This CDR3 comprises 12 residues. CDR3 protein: CASSFSNNEQFF. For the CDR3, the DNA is TGTGCCAGCAGCTTTTCGAACAATGAGCAGTTCTTC.

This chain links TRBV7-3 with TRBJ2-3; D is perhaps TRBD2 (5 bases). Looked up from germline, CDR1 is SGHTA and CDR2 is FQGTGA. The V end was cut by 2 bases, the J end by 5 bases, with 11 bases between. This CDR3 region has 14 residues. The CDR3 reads CASSLGHGGDTQYF. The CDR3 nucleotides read TGTGCCAGCAGCTTAGGCCACGGAGGAGATACGCAGTATTTT.

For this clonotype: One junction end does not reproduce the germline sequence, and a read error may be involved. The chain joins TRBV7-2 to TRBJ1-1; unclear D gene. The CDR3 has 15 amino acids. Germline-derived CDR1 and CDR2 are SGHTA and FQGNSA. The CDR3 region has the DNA TGTGCCAGCACCTTAACCGGGGTGGAGGGAACTGAAGCTTTCTTT. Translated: CASTLTGVEGTEAFF.

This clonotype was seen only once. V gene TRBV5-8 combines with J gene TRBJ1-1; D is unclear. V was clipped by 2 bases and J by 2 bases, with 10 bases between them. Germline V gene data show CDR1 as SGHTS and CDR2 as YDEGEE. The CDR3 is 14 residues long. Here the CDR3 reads CASSFYSPNTEAFF. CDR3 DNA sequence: TGTGCCAGCAGCTTTTATAGTCCCAACACTGAAGCTTTCTTT.

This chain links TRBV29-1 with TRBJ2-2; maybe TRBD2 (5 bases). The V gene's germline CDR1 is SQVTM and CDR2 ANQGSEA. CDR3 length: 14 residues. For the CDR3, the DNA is TGCAGTGCTAAGCGAGGGAGTGACACCGGGGAGCTGTTTTTT. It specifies CSAKRGSDTGELFF.

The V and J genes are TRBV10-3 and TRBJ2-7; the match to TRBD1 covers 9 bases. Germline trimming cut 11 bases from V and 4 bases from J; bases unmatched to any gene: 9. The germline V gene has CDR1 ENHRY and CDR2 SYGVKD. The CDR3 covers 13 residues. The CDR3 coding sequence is TGTGCCCGGGCGCGGGACAGGGCTTACGAGCAGTACTTC. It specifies CARARDRAYEQYF.

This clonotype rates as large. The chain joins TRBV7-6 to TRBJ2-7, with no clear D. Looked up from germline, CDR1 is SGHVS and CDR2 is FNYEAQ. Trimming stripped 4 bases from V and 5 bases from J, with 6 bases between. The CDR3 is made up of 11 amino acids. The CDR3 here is CASSSGHEQYF. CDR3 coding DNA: TGTGCCAGCAGCTCTGGCCACGAGCAGTACTTC.

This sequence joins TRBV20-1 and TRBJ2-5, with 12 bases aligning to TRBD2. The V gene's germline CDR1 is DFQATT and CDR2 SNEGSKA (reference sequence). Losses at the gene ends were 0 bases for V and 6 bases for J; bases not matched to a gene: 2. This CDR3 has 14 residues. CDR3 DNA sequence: TGCAGTGCTAGAGATGGGACTAGCGGGCAGACCCAGTACTTC. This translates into CSARDGTSGQTQYF.

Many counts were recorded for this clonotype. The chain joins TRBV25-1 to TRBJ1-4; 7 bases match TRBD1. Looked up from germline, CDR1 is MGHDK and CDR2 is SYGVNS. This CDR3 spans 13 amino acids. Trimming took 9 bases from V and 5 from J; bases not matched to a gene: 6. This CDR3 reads CASGQASNEKLFF. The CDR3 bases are TGTGCCAGTGGACAGGCGTCAAATGAAAAACTGTTTTTT.

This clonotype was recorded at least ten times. CDR3 in DNA: TGTGCCAGCAGCTTAGATGCGGGCCTCCAAGAGACCCAGTACTTC. Protein sequence: CASSLDAGLQETQYF. This chain uses TRBV7-9 with TRBJ2-5; maybe TRBD2 (5 bases). The CDR3 consists of 15 residues. V was cut by 1 base and J by 1 base, with 10 bases left in between. CDR1 SEHNR and CDR2 FQNEAQ come from the germline V gene (reference sequence).

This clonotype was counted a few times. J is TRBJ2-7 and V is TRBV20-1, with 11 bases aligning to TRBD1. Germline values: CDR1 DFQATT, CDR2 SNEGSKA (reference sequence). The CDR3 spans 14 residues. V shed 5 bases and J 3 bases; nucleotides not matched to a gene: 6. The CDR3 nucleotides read TGCAGTGCTGTTCCCGGGACAGGGGGCTACGAGCAGTACTTC. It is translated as CSAVPGTGGYEQYF.

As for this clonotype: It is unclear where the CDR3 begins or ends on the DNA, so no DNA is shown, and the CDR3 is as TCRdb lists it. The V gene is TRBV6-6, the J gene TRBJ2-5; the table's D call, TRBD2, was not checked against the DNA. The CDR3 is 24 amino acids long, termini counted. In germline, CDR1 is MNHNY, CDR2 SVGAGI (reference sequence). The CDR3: CASSYGRGGVGNYGYTFGSGTQYF.

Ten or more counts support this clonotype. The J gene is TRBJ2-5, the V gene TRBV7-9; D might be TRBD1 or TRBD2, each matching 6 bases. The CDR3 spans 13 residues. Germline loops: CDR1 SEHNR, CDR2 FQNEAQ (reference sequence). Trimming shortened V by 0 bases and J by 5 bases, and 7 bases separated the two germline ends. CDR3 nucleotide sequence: TGTGCCAGCAGCTTAGCAGGGGGGGAGACCCAGTACTTC. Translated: CASSLAGGETQYF.

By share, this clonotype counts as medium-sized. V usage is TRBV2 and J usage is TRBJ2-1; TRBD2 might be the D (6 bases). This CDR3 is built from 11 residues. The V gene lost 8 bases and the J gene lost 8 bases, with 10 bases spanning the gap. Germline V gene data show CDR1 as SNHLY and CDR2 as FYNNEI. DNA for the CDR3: TGTGCCAGCGAGCGGGTGGATGAGCAGTTCTTC. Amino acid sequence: CASERVDEQFF.

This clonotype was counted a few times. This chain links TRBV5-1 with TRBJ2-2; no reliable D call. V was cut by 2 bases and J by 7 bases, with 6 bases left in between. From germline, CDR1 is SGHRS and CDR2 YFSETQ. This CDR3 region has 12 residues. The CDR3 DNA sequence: TGCGCCAGCAGCTTCGCGGTCGGGGAGCTGTTTTTT. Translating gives CASSFAVGELFF.

This CDR3 is CASSRTSGGAVGELFF. The CDR3 DNA reads as TGCGCCAGCAGCCGGACTAGCGGGGGGGCGGTCGGGGAGCTGTTTTTT. The rearrangement uses TRBV5-1 and TRBJ2-2; 15 bases match TRBD2. J gave up 7 bases and V 4 bases, and 5 bases lay outside the gene matches. This CDR3 is 16 amino acids long. Germline V gene data show CDR1 as SGHRS and CDR2 as YFSETQ. Variable domain in full (rest from reference TRBV5-1 and TRBJ2-2): KAGVTQTPRYLIKTRGQQVTLSCSPISGHRSVSWYQQTPGQGLQFLFEYFSETQRNKGNFPGRFSGRQFSNSRSEMNVSTLELGDSALYLCASSRTSGGAVGELFFGEGSRLTVL.

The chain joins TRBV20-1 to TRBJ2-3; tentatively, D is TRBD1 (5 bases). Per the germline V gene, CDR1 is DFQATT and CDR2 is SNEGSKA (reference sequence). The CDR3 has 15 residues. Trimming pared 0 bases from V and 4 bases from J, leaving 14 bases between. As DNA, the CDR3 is TGCAGTGCTAGAGATCGAGGCAGGGCCTCAGATACGCAGTATTTT. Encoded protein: CSARDRGRASDTQYF.

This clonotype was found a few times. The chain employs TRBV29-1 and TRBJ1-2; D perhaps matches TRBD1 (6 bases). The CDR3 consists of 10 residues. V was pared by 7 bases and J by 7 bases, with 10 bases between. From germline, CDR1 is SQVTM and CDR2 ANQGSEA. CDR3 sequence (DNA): TGCAGCGCGGACAGTAGTGGCTACACCTTC. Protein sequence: CSADSSGYTF.

The CDR3 protein is CSVQGATEAFF. The CDR3 bases are TGCAGCGTTCAGGGGGCCACTGAAGCTTTCTTT. This chain connects TRBV29-1 to TRBJ1-1; 8 nucleotides agree with TRBD1. The CDR3 has 11 amino acids. Per germline, CDR1 SQVTM and CDR2 ANQGSEA. The ends lost 5 bases at V and 4 bases at J; junction bases unmatched: 0.

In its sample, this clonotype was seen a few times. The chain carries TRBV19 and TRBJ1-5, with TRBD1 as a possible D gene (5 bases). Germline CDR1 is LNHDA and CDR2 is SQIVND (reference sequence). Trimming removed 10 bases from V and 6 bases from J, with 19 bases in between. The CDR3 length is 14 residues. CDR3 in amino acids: CATSEAGLFQPQHF. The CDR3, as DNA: TGTGCCACCTCCGAGGCAGGGTTGTTTCAGCCCCAGCATTTT.

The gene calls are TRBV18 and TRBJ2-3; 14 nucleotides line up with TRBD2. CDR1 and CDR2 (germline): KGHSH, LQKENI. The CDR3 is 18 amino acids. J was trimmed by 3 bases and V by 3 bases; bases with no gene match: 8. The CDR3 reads CASSPGLAGVAETDTQYF. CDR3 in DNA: TGTGCCAGCTCACCGGGACTAGCGGGAGTAGCAGAAACAGATACGCAGTATTTT.

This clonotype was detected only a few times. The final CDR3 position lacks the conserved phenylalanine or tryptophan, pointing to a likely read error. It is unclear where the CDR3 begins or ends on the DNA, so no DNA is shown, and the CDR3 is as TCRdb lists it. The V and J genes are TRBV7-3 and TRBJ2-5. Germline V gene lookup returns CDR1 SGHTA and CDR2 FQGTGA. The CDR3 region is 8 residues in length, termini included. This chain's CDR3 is CASQEQNT.

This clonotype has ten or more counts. This CDR3 reads CASSLFPGQVTYEQYF. The CDR3 DNA reads TGTGCCAGCAGCTTATTTCCAGGACAGGTAACCTACGAGCAGTACTTC. The rearrangement joins TRBV11-2 to TRBJ2-7, with 7 bases fitting TRBD1. J lost 2 bases, V lost 2 bases, and 9 bases had no gene match. This CDR3 spans 16 amino acids. Germline lookup yields CDR1 SGHAT and CDR2 FQNNGV.

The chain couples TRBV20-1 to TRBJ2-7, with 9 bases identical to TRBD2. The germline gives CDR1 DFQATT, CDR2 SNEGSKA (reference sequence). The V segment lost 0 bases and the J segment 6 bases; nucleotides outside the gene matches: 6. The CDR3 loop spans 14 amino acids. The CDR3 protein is CSARDLAGEFEQYF. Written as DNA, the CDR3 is TGCAGTGCTAGAGATTTAGCGGGAGAGTTCGAGCAGTACTTC.

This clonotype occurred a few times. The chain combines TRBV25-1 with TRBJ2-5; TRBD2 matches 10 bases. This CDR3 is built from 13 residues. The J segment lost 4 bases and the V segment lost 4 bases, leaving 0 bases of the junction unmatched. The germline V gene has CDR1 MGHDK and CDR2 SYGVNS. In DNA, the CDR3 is TGTGCCAGCAGTGGACTAGCGGGAGAGACCCAGTACTTC. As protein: CASSGLAGETQYF.

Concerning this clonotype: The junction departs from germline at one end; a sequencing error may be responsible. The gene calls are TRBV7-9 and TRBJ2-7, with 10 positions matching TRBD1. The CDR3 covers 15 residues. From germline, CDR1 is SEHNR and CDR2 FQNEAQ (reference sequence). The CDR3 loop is CASSQPGQGFYEQYF. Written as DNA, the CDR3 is TGCGCCAGCAGCCAGCCGGGACAGGGGTTCTACGAGCAGTACTTC.

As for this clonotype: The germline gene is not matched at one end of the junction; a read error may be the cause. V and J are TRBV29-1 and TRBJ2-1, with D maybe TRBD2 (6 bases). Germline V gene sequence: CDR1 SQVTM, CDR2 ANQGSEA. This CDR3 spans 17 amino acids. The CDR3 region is CSVVRDSCFSLHNEQLF. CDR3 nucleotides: TGCAGCGTTGTAAGGGACTCCTGTTTTTCACTGCACAATGAGCAGCTCTTC.